Each of the 24 T cell receptor beta chains below was sequenced from the same sample in a study of sequential checkpoint blockade in melanoma (dated by TCRdb to between 2018 and 2020). The library relied on the immunoSEQ multiplex PCR assay. The source is immuneACCESS, and TCRdb retained only in-frame sequences with V and J called. Part of the clones is not carried over; for the studies checked, unresolved V genes explain less than half of this, and the remainder is unexplained. The table for this sample lists about 20,000 clones; 82% of them were counted only once. Of the sample, over 50% is held by the ten largest clones. Sample treatment or condition, as interpreted from the label and publication: randomized to nivolumab then ipilimumab (arm A) or the reverse (arm B). The sequencing here drew on CD8+ T cells sorted from blood (inferred from file names), taken from a patient given nivolumab and ipilimumab in sequence. These receptors were collected from a human donor with melanoma.

This clone occurred once. V usage is TRBV29-1 and J usage is TRBJ2-2; D unclear. The V end was cut by 3 bases, the J end by 3 bases, with 5 bases between. The CDR3 contains 12 residues. Germline V lookup: CDR1 SQVTM, CDR2 ANQGSEA. The CDR3 here is CSVERDTGELFF. The CDR3 DNA sequence: TGCAGCGTTGAGCGTGACACCGGGGAGCTGTTTTTT.

This clone was observed a single time. V and J are TRBV2 and TRBJ2-7; 7 bases are shared with TRBD2. The CDR3 runs to 15 residues. Germline trimming cut 8 bases from V and 0 bases from J; bases unmatched to any gene: 10. Germline assignment: CDR1 SNHLY and CDR2 FYNNEI. The CDR3 reads CASRNSGLLSYEQYF. Written as DNA, the CDR3 is TGTGCCAGCCGTAATAGCGGGCTCCTCTCCTACGAGCAGTACTTC.

V gene TRBV19 combines with J gene TRBJ2-3, with TRBD2 matching over 7 bases. The CDR3 runs 15 residues. With 6 bases clipped from V and 0 bases from J, the junction kept 6 bases outside the gene matches. The germline gives CDR1 LNHDA, CDR2 SQIVND (reference sequence). The CDR3 spells CASSWLAASTDTQYF. CDR3 DNA: TGTGCCAGTAGCTGGCTAGCGGCTAGCACAGATACGCAGTATTTT.

This chain links TRBV6-5 with TRBJ1-2; D is ambiguous. Deletions cut 0 bases from V and 0 bases from J, with 5 bases between. CDR1 and CDR2 from the germline V gene are MNHEY and SVGAGI. The CDR3 runs 14 residues. The CDR3 coding sequence is TGTGCCAGCAGTTACTCGAGTGCTAACTATGGCTACACCTTC. Its translation: CASSYSSANYGYTF.

The chain uses TRBV19 and TRBJ2-3; perhaps TRBD2 as D (7 bases). Germline loops: CDR1 LNHDA, CDR2 SQIVND (reference sequence). The V end was cut by 3 bases, the J end by 2 bases, with 12 bases between. There are 15 residues in the CDR3. CDR3 loop: CASSIGGAPTDTQYF. CDR3 DNA: TGTGCCAGTAGTATTGGGGGGGCCCCCACAGATACGCAGTATTTT.

The CDR3 loop reads CASSSGLANEQFF. CDR3 sequence (DNA): TGTGCCAGCAGTTCGGGACTAGCCAATGAGCAGTTCTTC. The chain joins TRBV5-4 to TRBJ2-1, with 9 bases aligning to TRBD2. CDR1 is SGHNT, CDR2 YYREEE, per germline (reference sequence). After removal of 5 bases from V and 6 bases from J, the junction contained 3 bases not matched to a gene. CDR3 length equals 13 residues.

The chain couples TRBV7-9 to TRBJ2-5; 9 nucleotides agree with TRBD2. Germline CDR1 SEHNR, CDR2 FQNEAQ (reference sequence). V gave up 5 bases and J gave up 4 bases; unmatched junction bases: 11. This CDR3 is 16 amino acids long. CDR3 sequence reads: CASSHPAAGGRETQYF. The CDR3 region has the DNA TGTGCCAGCAGCCACCCAGCGGCGGGGGGGCGAGAGACCCAGTACTTC.

The chain links TRBV18 to TRBJ2-5; D gene uncertain. The last part of the DNA fits TRBJ2-7 better; the J call may be wrong. Looked up from germline, CDR1 is KGHSH and CDR2 is LQKENI. The CDR3 has 12 residues. CDR3 sequence: CASSRLKYEQYF. The CDR3 bases are TGTGCCAGCTCGCGACTTAAGTACGAGCAGTACTTC.

In this sample, this clone turned up once. The gene calls are TRBV6-1 and TRBJ1-1; TRBD1 matches at 9 bases. The V gene's germline CDR1 is MNHNS and CDR2 SASEGT. The CDR3 has 15 amino acids. The junction had 10 bases not matched to a gene; V was cut back by 7 bases and J by 4 bases. The CDR3 loop reads CASTLRETGGTEAFF. As DNA, the CDR3 is TGTGCCAGCACCCTACGCGAGACAGGGGGCACTGAAGCTTTCTTT.

J is TRBJ2-1 and V is TRBV15, with D perhaps matching TRBD2 (5 bases). Trimming took 1 base from V and 11 from J, leaving 21 bases between them. In germline, CDR1 is LNHNV, CDR2 YYDKDF (reference sequence). The CDR3 runs to 16 residues. CDR3 protein: CATSRGDPRRAEKQFF. For the CDR3, the DNA is TGTGCCACCAGCAGAGGCGACCCGCGCCGAGCGGAAAAGCAGTTCTTC.

The chain couples TRBV25-1 to TRBJ1-2; the match to TRBD1 covers 9 bases. The germline V gene encodes CDR1 MGHDK and CDR2 SYGVNS. The CDR3 is 14 residues long. V trimming: 7 bases; J trimming: 5 bases; junction bases outside the gene matches: 8. CDR3 sequence reads: CASTRTGAWYGYTF. The CDR3, as DNA: TGTGCCAGCACCCGGACAGGGGCATGGTATGGCTACACCTTC.

Judged by abundance, this clone is medium-sized (0.01 to 0.1%). The chain has TRBV13 and TRBJ1-1; D gene ambiguous. Trimming removed 4 bases at V and 4 bases at J, with 13 bases between. The CDR3 is 14 amino acids. Germline-derived CDR1 and CDR2 are PRHDT and FYEKMQ (reference sequence). The CDR3: CASSSLVLPTEAFF. As DNA, the CDR3 is TGTGCCAGCAGCTCCCTAGTCCTCCCCACTGAAGCTTTCTTT.

CDR3 bases: TGCGCCAGCAGGGAGGGGACAGGGGGCACTGAAGCTTTCTTT. Protein product: CASREGTGGTEAFF. This chain connects TRBV5-1 to TRBJ1-1; 11 bases are shared with TRBD1. CDR3 length: 14 amino acids. V was clipped by 5 bases and J by 4 bases; unmatched bases: 4. In germline, CDR1 is SGHRS, CDR2 YFSETQ.

V gene TRBV4-1 combines with J gene TRBJ2-1; 10 bases are a match to TRBD2. This CDR3 contains 19 residues. V was clipped by 0 bases and J by 4 bases; unmatched bases: 12. The germline V gene encodes CDR1 MGHRA and CDR2 YSYEKL. In nucleotides, the CDR3 is TGCGCCAGCAGCCAAGAGGGGCTAGCGGGGGCCCTCCTTTACAATGAGCAGTTCTTC. Translation gives CASSQEGLAGALLYNEQFF.

CDR3 coding DNA: TGCGCCAGCTCGTCGCAGGGGCACCCCTACAATGAGCAGTTCTTC. Its protein is CASSSQGHPYNEQFF. The chain has TRBV5-1 and TRBJ2-1; TRBD1 might be the D (6 bases). V was cut by 7 bases and J by 2 bases, with 16 bases left in between. From germline, CDR1 is SGHRS and CDR2 YFSETQ. The CDR3 is 15 residues long.

The gene calls are TRBV11-2 and TRBJ2-7; 7 bases fit TRBD1. Germline-derived CDR1 and CDR2 are SGHAT and FQNNGV. With V trimmed by 4 bases and J by 0 bases, 9 bases remained unmatched. There are 16 residues in the CDR3. The CDR3 region has the DNA TGTGCCAGCAGCTGGAACCAGGGGGAACGCTCCTACGAGCAGTACTTC. It yields the protein CASSWNQGERSYEQYF. The complete variable domain, with remaining parts taken from reference TRBV11-2 and TRBJ2-7, reads EAGVAQSPRYKIIEKRQSVAFWCNPISGHATLYWYQQILGQGPKLLIQFQNNGVVDDSQLPKDRFSAERLKGVDSTLKIQPAKLEDSAVYLCASSWNQGERSYEQYFGPGTRLTVT.

The chain has TRBV5-5 and TRBJ1-4; TRBD1 matches at 7 bases. There are 16 residues in the CDR3. From germline, CDR1 is SGHKS and CDR2 YYEKEE (reference sequence). Unmatched junction bases numbered 13, after V lost 6 bases and J lost 5 bases. CDR3 sequence (DNA): TGTGCCAGCATCAACCTGGAGGCAGGGGGGAATGAAAAACTGTTTTTT. Translated: CASINLEAGGNEKLFF.

This CDR3 is CASSPGEGFYTIYF. The CDR3, as DNA: TGTGCCAGCAGCCCGGGGGAGGGGTTTTACACCATATATTTT. This chain uses TRBV6-5 with TRBJ1-3; D possibly corresponds to TRBD1 (5 bases). Trimming took 6 bases from V and 8 from J, leaving 17 bases between them. CDR3 size: 14 residues. Germline loops: CDR1 MNHEY, CDR2 SVGAGI.

This clone is medium-sized by share. The V gene is TRBV4-3, the J gene TRBJ2-7; the D gene is possibly TRBD1 (7 bases). CDR1 LGHNA and CDR2 YSLEER come from the germline V gene. Trimming removed 0 bases at V and 3 bases at J, with 12 bases between. There are 15 residues in the CDR3. The CDR3 sequence: CASSQDQGGSYEQYF. The DNA of the CDR3 is TGCGCCAGCAGCCAAGACCAGGGGGGAAGCTACGAGCAGTACTTC.

In this sample, this clone turned up once. This chain uses TRBV7-9 with TRBJ2-1, with D possibly TRBD1 on 6 matching bases. Germline V gene sequence: CDR1 SEHNR, CDR2 FQNEAQ (reference sequence). The CDR3 is 14 amino acids. The ends were cut back, 4 bases at V and 5 bases at J, with 12 bases in the middle. The CDR3 loop reads CASSSGQKDNEQFF. The DNA of the CDR3 is TGTGCCAGCAGCTCGGGACAAAAAGACAATGAGCAGTTCTTC.

The rearrangement joins TRBV4-3 to TRBJ1-1; no firm D call. The V end lost 1 base, the J end lost 1 base, and 16 bases lay between the germline ends. CDR1 is LGHNA and CDR2 is YSLEER in the germline V gene. The CDR3 loop spans 17 amino acids. DNA for the CDR3: TGCGCCAGCAGCCAAGTGGGGAGGACGCGTAGGAACACTGAAGCTTTCTTT. Translation: CASSQVGRTRRNTEAFF.

This clone was seen a few times. The chain combines TRBV7-2 with TRBJ2-3, with D hard to call. V lost 0 bases and J 0 bases, leaving 7 bases between the germline ends. The CDR3 is 15 amino acids. Germline lookup yields CDR1 SGHTA and CDR2 FQGNSA. CDR3 DNA sequence: TGTGCCAGCAGCTTAGCGCTGGGCAGCACAGATACGCAGTATTTT. Translated, it gives CASSLALGSTDTQYF.

The chain has TRBV27 and TRBJ2-1; 7 nucleotides match TRBD1. Trimming cost V 3 bases and J 6 bases; bases outside gene matches: 5. This CDR3 contains 14 residues. Per germline, CDR1 MNHEY and CDR2 SMNVEV (reference sequence). In DNA form, the CDR3 reads TGTGCCAGCAGTTTGTCGCCAGGGGGCAATGAGCAGTTCTTC. Translation gives CASSLSPGGNEQFF.

This rearrangement joins TRBV10-3 to TRBJ2-1; possible D gene TRBD2, 6 bases. The CDR3 is 12 residues long. Per the germline V gene, CDR1 is ENHRY and CDR2 is SYGVKD. V was clipped by 4 bases and J by 7 bases, with 8 bases between them. CDR3 in DNA: TGTGCCATCAGTGCCGGGGGTAATGAGCAGTTCTTC. This sequence encodes CAISAGGNEQFF.